Described below is a single TCR beta chain sequence and its context. Measured with immunoSEQ multiplex PCR; TCRdb has only the in-frame clones, and not every one. This sample has under 250,000 clones, with about 83% found just once. J was trimmed by 2 bases and V by 5 bases; bases with no gene match: 5. This CDR3 is built from 15 residues. Per the germline V gene, CDR1 is MDHEN and CDR2 is SYDVKM. This sample is part of a study of blood T cell repertoires in COVID-19. J is TRBJ2-3 and V is TRBV28; TRBD2 matches at 9 bases. The sample was peripheral blood. This TCR derives from a woman older than 75 with COVID-19, enrolled during active disease. Written as DNA, the CDR3 is TGTGCCAGCAGTCCAAGCGGGGGGACCACAGATACGCAGTATTTT. This translates into CASSPSGGTTDTQYF.